The 2 T cell receptor beta chains reported below all come from one sample, sequenced in a study of T cells after yellow fever vaccination. TCRdb redid the calling of the 5' RACE reads with MiXCR, one entry per CDR3 protein. The repertoire holds 300,000 to 450,000 distinct CDR3 sequences, with 8% to 9.5% as singletons. This specimen was PBMCs, taken about 49 days after the first yellow fever vaccination. These receptors were collected from a man aged 18-30 years who received the YFV17D yellow fever vaccine.

The gene calls are TRBV14 and TRBJ1-1; no firm D call. The germline V gene encodes CDR1 SGHDN and CDR2 FVKESK. The CDR3 is made up of 15 amino acids. Trimming shortened V by 6 bases and J by 0 bases, and 14 bases separated the two germline ends. The CDR3 coding sequence is TGTGCCAGCAGTCCCCTTGGGCACATGAACACTGAAGCTTTCTTT. As protein: CASSPLGHMNTEAFF.

The chain employs TRBV7-9 and TRBJ1-1, with 7 bases fitting TRBD1. Trimming took 4 bases from V and 1 from J; bases not matched to a gene: 3. CDR3 length: 14 amino acids. The germline CDR1 and CDR2 sequences are SEHNR and FQNEAQ (reference sequence). This CDR3 is CASSYRGENTEAFF. In nucleotides, the CDR3 is TGTGCCAGCAGCTACAGGGGTGAGAACACTGAAGCTTTCTTT.